This TCR beta chain is drawn from a study of sequential checkpoint blockade in melanoma. Assay used: immunoSEQ multiplex PCR; TCRdb lists only in-frame clones, some missing. The table has nearly 8,500 clones, roughly nine tenths seen once. Stated treatment: randomized to nivolumab then ipilimumab (arm A) or the reverse (arm B). Trimming pared 5 bases from V and 2 bases from J, leaving 21 bases between. Germline CDR1 is SGHAT and CDR2 is FQNNGV. CDR3 length: 17 amino acids. This sequence joins TRBV11-2 and TRBJ1-1; tentative D call: TRBD1 (6 bases). This clonotype originated in a human donor with melanoma. Sequencing was performed on CD8+ T cells sorted from blood (inferred from file names), taken from a patient given nivolumab and ipilimumab in sequence. The CDR3 sequence: CASSPRPIGQYNTEAFF. The CDR3 DNA sequence: TGTGCCAGCAGCCCTAGACCTATCGGACAGTACAACACTGAAGCTTTCTTT. Drawing the rest from reference TRBV11-2 and TRBJ1-1, the complete variable domain is EAGVAQSPRYKIIEKRQSVAFWCNPISGHATLYWYQQILGQGPKLLIQFQNNGVVDDSQLPKDRFSAERLKGVDSTLKIQPAKLEDSAVYLCASSPRPIGQYNTEAFFGQGTRLTVV.